Detailed here is one T cell receptor (beta chain). Its antigen is undetermined. This entry comes from a study of human thymus T cells. Findings of the study overall: It looked as if thymic and blood repertoires used V and J genes in a biased way.

The V gene's germline CDR1 is SGHTA and CDR2 FQGNSA. Trimming pared 2 bases from V and 3 bases from J, leaving 8 bases between. CDR3 length equals 13 residues. Using immunoSEQ multiplex PCR, the repertoire was profiled, and TCRdb retains in-frame clones only, with some absent. Of approximately 49,000 clones in the sample, over 90% are singletons; the top ten hold over 0.15%. The clonotype originates from a girl less than two years old with a congenital heart defect but otherwise immunologically healthy. The V and J genes are TRBV7-2 and TRBJ2-7; D ambiguous. Sequencing was done on a sample of blood. The CDR3 here is CASSLPYHYEQYF. The CDR3 DNA follows: TGTGCCAGCAGCTTACCCTACCACTACGAGCAGTACTTC.